This record looks at one T cell receptor (beta chain) sequence and its context. There is no known antigen for this receptor. No clone much larger than this one lies a single base away; base qualities are absent. The donors were included in the validation cohort of over a hundred subjects, a group kept apart from the approximately 700-subject first cohort. This entry is derived from a study of cytomegalovirus exposure and HLA in healthy donors (dated by TCRdb to about 2017). Regarding the study in general: A later analysis indicated that the roughly 130 validation repertoires were generated on the platform also employed for the 700 or so repertoires of the first cohort. The study was designed to test whether signatures of past pathogen exposure could be identified by cataloging public T cell receptors. Besides the first cohort of hundreds of subjects, a separate validation cohort made up of 90 to 150 different subjects was used. To predict cytomegalovirus infection status, the study combined high-throughput TCR immunosequencing, statistical association of individual TCRs with disease status, and machine learning.

Trimmed from V: 6 bases; trimmed from J: 5 bases; junction bases lacking a gene match: 11. CDR1 and CDR2, per the germline V gene, are MDHEN and SYDVKM. The CDR3 holds 16 amino acids from the cysteine to the phenylalanine. Just CDR3 DNA is preserved here, 48 bases in frame from base 1. Study-level results and caveats: Of the cluster scores, approximately 95% were above 0 in a later analysis, which found that TCRs clustered in the first cohort also tended to co-occur in the roughly 130 validation repertoires. Most TCR sequences were seen in very few donors, while some public TCRs were found in many individuals. In vitro tests confirmed that three of the cytomegalovirus-associated TCR beta chains recognize cytomegalovirus antigens. All 120 or so repertoires were used to score co-occurrence in the validation cohort in a later analysis, because that analysis had no HLA typing for the cohort. According to the authors, the approach could potentially be generalized to other disease states and immunological phenotypes. A total of fewer than 200 TCR beta chains were listed by the study as associated with cytomegalovirus. Cytomegalovirus status was reported to be diagnosed by the classifier with high specificity and sensitivity in both the original and validation cohorts.

The method was the immunoSEQ multiplex PCR assay. Processing in the source paper ran as follows. A statistical classification framework was developed to diagnose cytomegalovirus status using the catalog of TCR beta chain sequences. Here the immuneACCESS table is served through TCRdb, limited to in-frame sequences with V and J called. Missing clones are a known gap in these copies; in checked studies unresolved V genes cover under half, and the rest lacks a known reason. V and J calls and clone size are given by that table; D and trimming were obtained from the DNA. The sample contains under 200,000 clones, more than 75% of them found a single time. Of the sample, around 7% falls within the top ten clones.

The chain is assembled from TRBV28 and TRBJ2-3, with 10 bases in between that match TRBD2. The specimen was PBMCs. The sequence was collected from a man younger than 30 in good health and CMV-seropositive. The DNA is TGTGCCAGCAGCAATCCGAGGGCTAGCGGGAGAGATACGCAGTATTTT. It translates to CASSNPRASGRDTQYF.